The 6 T cell receptor beta chains in this list originate from one sample, sequenced in a study of T cell changes during pregnancy in multiple sclerosis. The protocol was immunoSEQ multiplex PCR, while the TCRdb copy is restricted to in-frame clones and leaves out a portion. This table holds under 85,000 clones, approximately 94% found once. Sample: CD4+ T cells from peripheral blood mononuclear cells, taken before pregnancy. These receptors were taken from a female donor with multiple sclerosis, enrolled in a pregnancy study.

This sequence joins TRBV5-6 and TRBJ2-6; the match to TRBD1 covers 7 bases. The CDR3 has 16 amino acids. Germline lookup yields CDR1 SGHDT and CDR2 YYEEEE. V shed 4 bases and J 2 bases; nucleotides not matched to a gene: 6. For the CDR3, the DNA is TGTGCCAGCAGCCCAGCGACAGGGACTGGGGCCAACGTCCTGACTTTC. Protein product: CASSPATGTGANVLTF.

The chain carries TRBV19 and TRBJ2-1; possible D gene TRBD2, 6 bases. The CDR3 consists of 11 residues. The germline gives CDR1 LNHDA, CDR2 SQIVND (reference sequence). Trimming left V 4 bases short and J 13 bases short, with 11 bases between. In DNA form, the CDR3 reads TGTGCCAGTAGTACGGGACTGGACCAGTTCTTC. Residues: CASSTGLDQFF.

The V gene is TRBV28, the J gene TRBJ1-2; the match to TRBD1 covers 8 bases. Per germline, CDR1 MDHEN and CDR2 SYDVKM. Trimming took 7 bases from V and 7 from J; bases not matched to a gene: 8. This CDR3 is built from 13 residues. This CDR3 reads CASTSDRVGGYTF. The CDR3 DNA is TGTGCCAGCACCTCGGACAGGGTGGGTGGCTACACCTTC.

This chain uses TRBV9 with TRBJ2-3; D is possibly TRBD1 (5 bases). Per the germline V gene, CDR1 is SGDLS and CDR2 is YYNGEE. The germline V and J ends were trimmed by 0 bases and 2 bases, with 10 bases remaining between them. The CDR3 is 15 amino acids. CDR3 in amino acids: CASSVALRVTDTQYF. In nucleotides, the CDR3 is TGTGCCAGCAGCGTAGCTCTCAGGGTCACAGATACGCAGTATTTT.

The V gene is TRBV5-1, the J gene TRBJ2-2; D perhaps matches TRBD1 (5 bases). The CDR3 is 16 amino acids. The germline V gene has CDR1 SGHRS and CDR2 YFSETQ. Between the trimmed V and J ends, which lost 0 bases and 8 bases, there was a span of 17 bases. The CDR3 protein is CASSLASQGGSGELFF. The CDR3 DNA follows: TGCGCCAGCAGCTTGGCTTCGCAGGGCGGATCTGGGGAGCTGTTTTTT.

The sample holds one count of this clone. The chain combines TRBV2 with TRBJ1-4; D is uncertain. The CDR3 sequence is 14 residues long. Trimming stripped 8 bases from V and 1 base from J, with 11 bases between. Germline V lookup: CDR1 SNHLY, CDR2 FYNNEI. The CDR3 nucleotides read TGTGCCAGCTCTCGGGATAAAACTAATGAAAAACTGTTTTTT. Its protein product is CASSRDKTNEKLFF.